This T cell receptor (beta chain) is drawn from a study of CD8+CD57+ T cells in acquired aplastic anemia. At the level of the study: Sorting CD4+ and CD8+ cells gave DNA averaging approximately 3 ug. Overall study results and limits: CD8+ Simpson's diversity in patients was not significantly different from that in controls. There were 25 to 30 CD8+ CDR3 sequences that occurred in both patients and controls.

Profiles of TCR beta VDJ and CDR3 were generated from a genomic DNA template. TCRdb fed the reads into MiXCR, producing one record per CDR3 protein. The sample shows about 160,000 distinct CDR3 sequences, approximately 44% of them seen only once. This clonotype was counted many times. Antigen specificity is unknown. Germline trimming cut 5 bases from V and 6 bases from J; bases unmatched to any gene: 10. CDR3 length: 15 residues. In germline, CDR1 is MNHEY, CDR2 SVGEGT. The chain joins TRBV6-2 or TRBV6-3 to TRBJ2-7, with 10 bases that match TRBD1. Input material: sorted CD4+, CD8+, or CD8+CD57+ T cells (not recorded which) from PBMCs. This TCR derives from a human donor in good health. This CDR3 is CASSTKTGGFGEQYF. In DNA, the CDR3 is TGTGCCAGCAGTACCAAGACAGGGGGCTTTGGCGAGCAGTACTTC.